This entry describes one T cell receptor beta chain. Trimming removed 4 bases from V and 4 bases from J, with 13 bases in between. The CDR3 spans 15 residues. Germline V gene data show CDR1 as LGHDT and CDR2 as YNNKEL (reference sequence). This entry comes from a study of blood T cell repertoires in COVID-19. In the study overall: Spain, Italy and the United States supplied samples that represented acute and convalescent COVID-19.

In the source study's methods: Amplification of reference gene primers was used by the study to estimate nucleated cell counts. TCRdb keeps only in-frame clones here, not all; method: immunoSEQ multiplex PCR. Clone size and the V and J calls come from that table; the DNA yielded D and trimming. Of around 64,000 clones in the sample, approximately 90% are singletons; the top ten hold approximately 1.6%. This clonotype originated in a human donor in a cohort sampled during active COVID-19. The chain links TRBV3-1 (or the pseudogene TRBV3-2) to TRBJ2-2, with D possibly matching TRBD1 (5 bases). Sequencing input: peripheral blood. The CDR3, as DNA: TGTGCCAGCAGCCTCGTAGGCAGGGCCACCGGGGAGCTGTTTTTT. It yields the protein CASSLVGRATGELFF.